The 2 T cell receptor beta chains below all came from one sample that was sequenced in a study of cytomegalovirus exposure and HLA in healthy donors. Use of 60 Vbeta and 13 Jbeta primers characterized the PCR. Some clones are missing from TCRdb's copy, which holds only in-frame ones; the method was immunoSEQ multiplex PCR. The sample records approximately 150,000 clones, 65% to 85% being singletons. Sequenced input: PBMCs. These TCRs come from a woman aged 25 to 39 in good health and CMV-seropositive.

This chain connects TRBV21-1 to TRBJ2-5; the D call of TRBD2 is as the table states it, not checked on the DNA. TRBV21-1 is tagged as a pseudogene. The CDR3 extends over 17 amino acids. The CDR3 coding sequence is TGTGCCAGCAGCTTGGCGGCTAGCGGGGGCCCGTGGGAGACCCAGTACTTC. This translates into CASSLAASGGPWETQYF.

This clone was seen just once. DNA for the CDR3: TGTGCCAGCAGTAGAATCGGGTATGGCTACACCTTC. Its protein product is CASSRIGYGYTF. J is TRBJ1-2 and V is TRBV2, with D hard to call. CDR1 and CDR2 from the germline V gene are SNHLY and FYNNEI. The V end was cut by 5 bases, the J end by 5 bases, with 9 bases between. The CDR3 runs 12 residues.